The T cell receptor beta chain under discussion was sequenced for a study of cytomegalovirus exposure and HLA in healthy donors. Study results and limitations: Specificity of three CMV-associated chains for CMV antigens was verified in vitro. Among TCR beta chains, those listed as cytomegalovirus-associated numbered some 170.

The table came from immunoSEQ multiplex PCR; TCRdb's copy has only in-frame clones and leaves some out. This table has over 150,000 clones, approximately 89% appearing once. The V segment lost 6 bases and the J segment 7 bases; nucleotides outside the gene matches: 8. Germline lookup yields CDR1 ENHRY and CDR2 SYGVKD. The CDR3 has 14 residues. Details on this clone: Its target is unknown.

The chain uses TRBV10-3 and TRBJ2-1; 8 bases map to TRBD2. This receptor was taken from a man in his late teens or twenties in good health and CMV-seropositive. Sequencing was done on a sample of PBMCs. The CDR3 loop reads CAIRRASGLNEQFF. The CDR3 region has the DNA TGTGCCATCAGGAGGGCTAGCGGGTTGAATGAGCAGTTCTTC.